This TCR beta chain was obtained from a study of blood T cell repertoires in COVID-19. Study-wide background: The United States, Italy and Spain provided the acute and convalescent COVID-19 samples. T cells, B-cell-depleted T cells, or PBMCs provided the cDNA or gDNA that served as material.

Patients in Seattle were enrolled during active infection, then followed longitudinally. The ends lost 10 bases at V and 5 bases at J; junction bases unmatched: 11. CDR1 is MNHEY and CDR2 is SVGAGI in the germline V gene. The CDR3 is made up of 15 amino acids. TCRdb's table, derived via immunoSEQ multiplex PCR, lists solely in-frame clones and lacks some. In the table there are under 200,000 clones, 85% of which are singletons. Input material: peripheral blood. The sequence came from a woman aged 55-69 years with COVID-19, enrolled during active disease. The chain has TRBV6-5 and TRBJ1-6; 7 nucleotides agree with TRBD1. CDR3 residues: CATNPRQGNNSPLHF. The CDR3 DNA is TGTGCCACCAACCCCCGACAGGGCAATAATTCACCCCTCCACTTT.